The 5 T cell receptor beta chains reported below all come from one sample, sequenced in a study of shared clonotypes between healthy human individuals. The naive CD8 population came from CD45RO-negative cells selected for CCR7, without terminally differentiated effector memory CD45RA+ cells. Sequencing was performed with immunoSEQ multiplex PCR; in TCRdb, only in-frame clones are kept and a portion is missing. The data show under 1 million clones, approximately 92% seen once. The sample comprised naive CD8+ T cells sorted from blood. The source is a young man in good health.

This chain uses TRBV10-2 with TRBJ2-2, with a tentative D call TRBD1 (6 bases). Germline values: CDR1 WSHSY, CDR2 SAAADI. V dropped 7 bases and J dropped 3 bases, with 18 bases sitting between them. The CDR3 totals 16 residues. The CDR3 sequence: CASKGDDRPYTGELFF. DNA for the CDR3: TGCGCCAGCAAGGGGGACGACAGGCCCTACACCGGGGAGCTGTTTTTT.

DNA for the CDR3: TGTGCCAGCAGCTTACTTGCGAAACCAAACTACGAGCAGTACTTC. This translates into CASSLLAKPNYEQYF. The rearrangement joins TRBV7-2 to TRBJ2-7; D remains ambiguous. The V gene lost 2 bases and the J gene lost 3 bases, with 14 bases spanning the gap. The CDR3 consists of 15 residues. Germline values: CDR1 SGHTA, CDR2 FQGNSA.

The V and J genes are TRBV6-5 and TRBJ1-3, with no clear D. CDR3 length: 13 amino acids. Germline V gene lookup returns CDR1 MNHEY and CDR2 SVGAGI. Trimming cost V 5 bases and J 0 bases, with 5 bases left between them. In DNA, the CDR3 is TGTGCCAGCAGTGACAACTCTGGAAACACCATATATTTT. This translates into CASSDNSGNTIYF.

CDR3 bases: TGCGCCAGCAGCCAACGACTGGGTCTCGTGGCAACTAATGAAAAACTGTTTTTT. Translating it yields CASSQRLGLVATNEKLFF. The chain has TRBV4-3 and TRBJ1-4; no reliable D call. In germline, CDR1 is LGHNA, CDR2 YSLEER. Trimming stripped 2 bases from V and 0 bases from J, with 16 bases between. The CDR3 has 18 residues.

The chain is built from TRBV11-2 and TRBJ2-7; D is ambiguous. Looked up from germline, CDR1 is SGHAT and CDR2 is FQNNGV. The CDR3 runs to 14 residues. With 3 bases removed from V and 1 base from J, the gap between germline ends came to 10 bases. The CDR3: CASSFFVGSYEQYF. CDR3 sequence (DNA): TGTGCCAGCAGCTTTTTTGTCGGGTCCTACGAGCAGTACTTC.